A single sample gave rise to the 19 T cell receptor beta chains below, sequenced in a study of identical twins. One entry per CDR3 protein results from TCRdb running MiXCR on the 5' RACE reads. Of approximately 350,000 distinct CDR3 sequences listed, 9% to 15% are singletons. This sample also appeared in a second study, on yellow fever vaccine responses in identical twins.

Input material: CD8+ T cells sorted from blood. The origin of the receptors is a woman under 30 in good health.

The chain combines TRBV24-1 with TRBJ2-1; 12 bases are a match to TRBD2. The CDR3 is made up of 17 amino acids. From germline, CDR1 is KGHDR and CDR2 SFDVKD. Unmatched junction bases numbered 6, after V lost 1 base and J lost 6 bases. CDR3 region: CATSDFSTSGSGNEQFF. The CDR3, as DNA: TGTGCCACCAGTGATTTTTCGACTAGCGGGAGTGGCAATGAGCAGTTCTTC.

This sequence joins TRBV11-3 and TRBJ1-4; 7 bases line up with TRBD1. V was pared by 0 bases and J by 3 bases, with 7 bases of the junction left unmatched. The CDR3 totals 17 residues. CDR1 and CDR2 (germline): SGHNT, YENEEA. CDR3 residues: CASSLDPWTGPNEKLFF. In nucleotides, the CDR3 is TGTGCCAGCAGCTTAGATCCCTGGACAGGCCCTAATGAAAAACTGTTTTTT.

The V gene is TRBV27, the J gene TRBJ2-7; no clear D. The germline CDR1 and CDR2 sequences are MNHEY and SMNVEV (reference sequence). V was pared by 2 bases and J by 2 bases, with 10 bases between. CDR3 length: 14 residues. CDR3: CASSLKSQAYEQYF. CDR3 bases: TGTGCCAGCAGTTTAAAGTCCCAGGCCTACGAGCAGTACTTC.

The genes are TRBV27 and TRBJ2-1; 15 bases fit TRBD2. Germline assignment: CDR1 MNHEY and CDR2 SMNVEV (reference sequence). The CDR3 is made up of 17 amino acids. V trimming: 2 bases; J trimming: 9 bases; junction bases outside the gene matches: 8. The CDR3 DNA is TGTGCCAGCAGTTTACCGCGGACTAGCGGGAGGGGGAGTGAGCAGTTCTTC. This codes for CASSLPRTSGRGSEQFF.

There are many counts of this clonotype. V usage is TRBV27 and J usage is TRBJ2-2; D call uncertain. This CDR3 is built from 16 residues. Trimming pared 0 bases from V and 1 base from J, leaving 9 bases between. Germline loops: CDR1 MNHEY, CDR2 SMNVEV (reference sequence). CDR3 amino acids: CASSLSGSGNTGELFF. In DNA, the CDR3 is TGTGCCAGCAGTTTATCAGGGTCTGGGAACACCGGGGAGCTGTTTTTT.

V is TRBV29-1 and J is TRBJ1-2, with D perhaps TRBD1 (5 bases). There are 15 residues in the CDR3. V dropped 0 bases and J dropped 2 bases, with 13 bases sitting between them. CDR1 is SQVTM, CDR2 ANQGSEA, per germline. The CDR3 protein is CSVEERGSGNYGYTF. The CDR3 DNA follows: TGCAGCGTTGAAGAGAGGGGATCGGGGAACTATGGCTACACCTTC.

This clonotype showed up just a few times. This chain joins TRBV15 and TRBJ2-7; TRBD2 is a possible D gene (5 bases). The germline V gene encodes CDR1 LNHNV and CDR2 YYDKDF (reference sequence). V was cut by 8 bases and J by 0 bases, with 11 bases left in between. This CDR3 is 13 amino acids long. The CDR3 sequence: CATGGKSSYEQYF. The CDR3 nucleotides are TGTGCCACCGGAGGAAAAAGCTCCTACGAGCAGTACTTC. Drawing the rest from reference TRBV15 and TRBJ2-7, the complete variable domain is DAMVIQNPRYQVTQFGKPVTLSCSQTLNHNVMYWYQQKSSQAPKLLFHYYDKDFNNEADTPDNFQSRRPNTSFCFLDIRSPGLGDTAMYLCATGGKSSYEQYFGPGTRLTVT.

The table lists this clonotype with many counts. V and J are TRBV7-9 and TRBJ2-1; 8 bases are shared with TRBD1. CDR3 size: 14 residues. CDR1 is SEHNR and CDR2 is FQNEAQ in the germline V gene (reference sequence). V gave up 1 base and J gave up 4 bases; unmatched junction bases: 0. This CDR3 reads CASSLGQGYNEQFF. The CDR3 DNA reads as TGTGCCAGCAGCTTAGGACAGGGGTACAATGAGCAGTTCTTC.

The sample holds many counts of this clonotype. The chain carries TRBV12-3 or TRBV12-4 and TRBJ2-2; D is unresolved. CDR3 length equals 13 residues. Trimming stripped 3 bases from V and 6 bases from J, with 8 bases between. The CDR3 reads CASSLVIAGELFF. DNA for the CDR3: TGTGCCAGCAGTTTGGTCATAGCCGGGGAGCTGTTTTTT.

Ten or more counts support this clonotype. The chain has TRBV29-1 and TRBJ2-1; 7 bases are a match to TRBD1. Looked up from germline, CDR1 is SQVTM and CDR2 is ANQGSEA. This CDR3 has 14 amino acids. V dropped 2 bases and J dropped 7; count of bases not matched to a gene: 8. CDR3 residues: CSVEPRQGKNEQFF. The CDR3 region has the DNA TGCAGCGTTGAACCGCGACAGGGTAAAAATGAGCAGTTCTTC.

This chain connects TRBV7-9 to TRBJ1-2; tentative D call: TRBD1 (5 bases). Germline V gives CDR1 SEHNR, CDR2 FQNEAQ (reference sequence). With 7 bases removed from V and 4 bases from J, the gap between germline ends came to 19 bases. The CDR3 loop spans 15 amino acids. The CDR3 spells CASTLTTGDFYGYTF. The CDR3 DNA reads TGTGCCAGCACCCTGACCACGGGGGACTTCTATGGCTACACCTTC.

This clonotype was observed a handful of times. V usage is TRBV28 and J usage is TRBJ2-5; 10 positions match TRBD2. Germline V CDR1 and CDR2: MDHEN, SYDVKM. The J segment lost 5 bases and the V segment lost 0 bases, leaving 6 bases of the junction unmatched. CDR3 length: 16 residues. CDR3 in DNA: TGTGCCAGCAGTTTATGGCTAGCGGGAGTTCTTGAGACCCAGTACTTC. Translation gives CASSLWLAGVLETQYF.

The chain joins TRBV7-9 to TRBJ2-1; the match to TRBD2 covers 9 bases. CDR1 and CDR2 (germline): SEHNR, FQNEAQ (reference sequence). The junction had 7 bases not matched to a gene; V was cut back by 10 bases and J by 0 bases. CDR3 length: 15 amino acids. The CDR3 protein is CATPGGRASYNEQFF. Written as DNA, the CDR3 is TGTGCCACCCCAGGCGGGAGGGCCTCCTACAATGAGCAGTTCTTC.

The CDR3 coding sequence is TGTGCCAGCAGCCATTCTATCCACCACGCCTACGAGCAGTACTTC. It is translated as CASSHSIHHAYEQYF. The gene calls are TRBV14 and TRBJ2-7; D gene unclear. CDR1 is SGHDN, CDR2 FVKESK, per germline. This CDR3 has 15 amino acids. Trimming left V 3 bases short and J 2 bases short, with 14 bases between. The whole variable domain, filled in from reference TRBV14 and TRBJ2-7, reads EAGVTQFPSHSVIEKGQTVTLRCDPISGHDNLYWYRRVMGKEIKFLLHFVKESKQDESGMPNNRFLAERTGGTYSTLKVQPAELEDSGVYFCASSHSIHHAYEQYFGPGTRLTVT.

This sequence joins TRBV14 and TRBJ2-5; either TRBD1 or TRBD2 may supply D (5 bases each). V gave up 3 bases and J gave up 5 bases, with 16 bases separating them. The CDR3 is 15 residues long. Looked up from germline, CDR1 is SGHDN and CDR2 is FVKESK. CDR3 loop: CASSHNNRRRETQYF. The CDR3 region has the DNA TGTGCCAGCAGCCATAACAACAGGCGGAGGGAGACCCAGTACTTC. The whole variable domain, remainder taken from reference TRBV14 and TRBJ2-5, is EAGVTQFPSHSVIEKGQTVTLRCDPISGHDNLYWYRRVMGKEIKFLLHFVKESKQDESGMPNNRFLAERTGGTYSTLKVQPAELEDSGVYFCASSHNNRRRETQYFGPGTRLLVL.

This clonotype was seen only a few times. The V call is TRBV29-1, the J call TRBJ2-7, with TRBD2 matching 9 bases. The CDR3 loop spans 13 amino acids. Losses at the gene ends were 5 bases for V and 0 bases for J; bases not matched to a gene: 2. CDR1 and CDR2 from the germline V gene are SQVTM and ANQGSEA. The CDR3 protein is CSVNSGSSYEQYF. The CDR3 DNA reads as TGCAGCGTTAATAGCGGGAGCTCCTACGAGCAGTACTTC.

This clonotype came up a few times. The gene calls are TRBV5-4 and TRBJ2-2, with 12 bases lining up with TRBD2. In germline, CDR1 is SGHNT, CDR2 YYREEE (reference sequence). Losses at the gene ends were 4 bases for V and 6 bases for J; bases not matched to a gene: 7. The CDR3 is made up of 16 amino acids. This CDR3 reads CASSPTSGSLSGELFF. The CDR3 nucleotides are TGTGCCAGCAGCCCGACTAGCGGGAGTTTGTCCGGGGAGCTGTTTTTT.

This clonotype was seen many times. V is TRBV4-1 and J is TRBJ2-3, with 7 bases that match TRBD1. With 4 bases clipped from V and 4 bases from J, the junction kept 8 bases outside the gene matches. The CDR3 runs 15 residues. The V gene's germline CDR1 is MGHRA and CDR2 YSYEKL. CDR3 sequence reads: CASSPLTGEADTQYF. CDR3 DNA sequence: TGCGCCAGCAGCCCACTTACAGGGGAAGCAGATACGCAGTATTTT.

The chain carries TRBV4-1 and TRBJ2-7; D is possibly TRBD1 (6 bases). The germline V gene encodes CDR1 MGHRA and CDR2 YSYEKL. The CDR3 totals 15 residues. V was cut by 1 base and J by 4 bases, with 14 bases left in between. The CDR3 spells CASSQAPGVGYEQYV. The CDR3 DNA follows: TGCGCCAGCAGCCAAGCCCCAGGGGTGGGGTACGAGCAGTACGTC.